The clone carrying this T cell receptor beta chain has ten or more counts. This entry is derived from a study of Graves' ophthalmopathy and Graves' hyperthyroidism. CDR3 regions of TCR beta were amplified from RNA transcripts. Investigators did first-round RT-PCR with HTBI primers, then second-round multiplex PCR. MiXCR, run by TCRdb on the multiplex PCR reads, gives a single entry per CDR3 protein. The profile covers about 620,000 distinct CDR3 sequences, with approximately 22% appearing a single time and approximately 7% taken by the ten largest. The germline V gene encodes CDR1 MNHNS and CDR2 SASEGT. Unmatched junction bases numbered 7, after V lost 7 bases and J lost 2 bases. There are 14 residues in the CDR3.

The source is a woman under 30 with stable Graves' hyperthyroidism. Some clones in this sample may be carry-over from other donors' samples. V usage is TRBV6-1 and J usage is TRBJ2-7; TRBD2 agrees at 8 bases. Input material: peripheral blood. The chain's CDR3 is CASTPSGGAYEQYF. DNA for the CDR3: TGTGCCAGCACCCCGAGCGGGGGCGCCTACGAGCAGTACTTC.